This TCR beta chain was sequenced during a study of T cells after yellow fever vaccination. Study results and limitations: Post-booster samples contained most primary-vaccination clones (approximately 95% CD4, 88% CD8). Of the clonotypes, a small share occurred in both CD4 and CD8 compartments. Though weaker, the secondary response peaked faster, on day 5 versus 15.

This clonotype was recorded at least ten times. Its antigen is unknown. A single record per CDR3 protein comes from TCRdb applying MiXCR to the 5' RACE reads. The top ten hold more than 2% of the sample, which has around 65,000 distinct CDR3 sequences, approximately 5% seen once. Germline assignment: CDR1 GTSNPN and CDR2 SVGIG (reference sequence). Trimming stripped 5 bases from V and 2 bases from J, with 4 bases between. The CDR3 runs 12 residues. This specimen was CD4+ T cells sorted from PBMCs, taken roughly 14 days after the first yellow fever vaccination. This sequence joins TRBV30 and TRBJ1-6; D unresolved. The TCR comes from a man between 18 and 35 years old who received the YFV17D yellow fever vaccine. This chain's CDR3 is CAWGTYNSPLHF. The CDR3 DNA follows: TGTGCCTGGGGAACCTATAATTCACCCCTCCACTTT. Full variable domain (rest looked up from reference TRBV30 and TRBJ1-6): SQTIHQWPATLVQPVGSPLSLECTVEGTSNPNLYWYRQAAGRGLQLLFYSVGIGQISSEVPQNLSASRPQDRQFILSSKKLLLSDSGFYLCAWGTYNSPLHFGNGTRLTVT.